These T cell receptor beta chains were read from a single sample in a study of Ad26.COV2.S vaccination and SARS-CoV-2 variants. Sequenced by immunoSEQ multiplex PCR; TCRdb stores in-frame clones only, minus some. Found here are about 350,000 clones, under 95% of them singletons; the top ten hold about 3.9%. The sample consisted of peripheral blood, taken after recovery from COVID-19. These receptors came from a human donor who had recovered from COVID-19. The CDR3 runs from the conserved cysteine through the conserved F or W. A D gene is named only where the DNA matches it firmly. The size field is filled for only some rows; it gives once, few, many or a size class.

>NA|TRBD1|TRBV29-1|TRBJ2-5|15
CSAPYRDRGEETQYF
TGCAGCGCCCCCTACCGGGACAGGGGGGAAGAGACCCAGTACTTC
>NA|NA|TRBV5-1|TRBJ2-7|13
CASSSRTDREQYF
TGCGCCAGCAGCTCACGCACTGACAGAGAGCAGTACTTC
>NA|TRBD1|TRBV19|TRBJ1-2|14
CASGGQGASYGYTF
TGTGCCAGTGGAGGACAGGGGGCTTCCTATGGCTACACCTTC
>NA|NA|TRBV18|TRBJ2-5|15
CASSPPRRGGETQYF
TGTGCCAGCTCACCACCGCGTCGGGGAGGAGAGACCCAGTACTTC
>NA|NA|TRBV27|TRBJ2-7|16
CASGPQRGPKVYEQYF
TGTGCCAGCGGCCCCCAACGTGGGCCAAAGGTCTACGAGCAGTACTTC
>once|NA|TRBV7-8|TRBJ2-2|18
CASSFRRRSGGLTGELFF
TGTGCCAGCAGCTTCCGGAGACGATCCGGGGGGCTCACCGGGGAGCTGTTTTTT
>NA|NA|TRBV27|TRBJ1-2|14
CASSLGPGAYGYTF
TGTGCCAGCAGTTTAGGGCCTGGAGCGTATGGCTACACCTTC
>once|TRBD1|TRBV6-2/TRBV6-3|TRBJ1-1|14
CASSQGGTVLEAFF
TGTGCCAGCAGCCAAGGTGGGACAGTACTTGAAGCTTTCTTT
>once|NA|TRBV19|TRBJ1-2|14
CASSIRDGESGYTF
TGTGCCAGTAGTATAAGGGATGGGGAGAGTGGCTACACCTTC
>NA|NA|TRBV18|TRBJ1-1|18
CASSPSEVRVGMNTEAFF
TGTGCCAGCTCACCCAGTGAGGTTCGGGTTGGCATGAACACTGAAGCTTTCTTT
>NA|TRBD2|TRBV27|TRBJ2-7|16
CASTSGVSWSSYEQYF
TGTGCCAGCACTAGCGGGGTTTCCTGGAGCTCCTACGAGCAGTACTTC
>NA|NA|TRBV7-2|TRBJ1-3|14
CASSFQGFGNTIYF
TGTGCCAGCAGCTTCCAGGGCTTTGGAAACACCATATATTTT